The 14 T cell receptor beta chains below come from one sample, sequenced in a study of cytomegalovirus exposure and HLA in healthy donors. The assay was immunoSEQ multiplex PCR, and TCRdb's table has in-frame clones only and misses some. The table records approximately 150,000 clones, about 89% of them present only once. Input material: PBMCs. All receptors derive from a man younger than 30 in good health and CMV-seropositive.

The chain couples TRBV7-2 to TRBJ2-5, with a tentative D call TRBD2 (5 bases). This CDR3 spans 15 amino acids. Trimming left V 6 bases short and J 2 bases short, with 16 bases between. Germline-derived CDR1 and CDR2 are SGHTA and FQGNSA. The CDR3 reads CASSYHSGGQETQYF. CDR3 nucleotide sequence: TGTGCCAGCAGTTATCACAGCGGAGGACAAGAGACCCAGTACTTC.

This clone was counted once. The chain is built from TRBV28 and TRBJ1-5; TRBD1 aligns across 7 bases. The V gene's germline CDR1 is MDHEN and CDR2 SYDVKM. The CDR3 is 12 residues long. J lost 8 bases, V lost 6 bases, and 4 bases had no gene match. The CDR3 sequence is CASRPQGEPQHF. The CDR3 bases are TGTGCCAGCAGGCCGCAGGGGGAGCCCCAGCATTTT.

This clone showed up just a few times. The chain recombines TRBV28 with TRBJ2-7; 9 nucleotides align to TRBD2. With V trimmed by 6 bases and J by 5 bases, 11 bases remained unmatched. This CDR3 region has 15 residues. From germline, CDR1 is MDHEN and CDR2 SYDVKM. The DNA of the CDR3 is TGTGCCAGCAGGTCGGGACTAGCAGAGACCAACGAGCAGTACTTC. Translated: CASRSGLAETNEQYF.

The V gene is TRBV7-2, the J gene TRBJ1-6, with D unclear. V was clipped by 2 bases and J by 2 bases, with 13 bases between them. The CDR3 runs 17 residues. CDR1 is SGHTA, CDR2 FQGNSA, per germline. The CDR3 region has the DNA TGTGCCAGCAGCTTAAGGCGGGCAGGCACCTATAATTCACCCCTCCACTTT. It yields the protein CASSLRRAGTYNSPLHF. The variable domain in full, with the rest retrieved from reference TRBV7-2 and TRBJ1-6, is GAGVSQSPSNKVTEKGKDVELRCDPISGHTALYWYRQSLGQGLEFLIYFQGNSAPDKSGLPSDRFSAERTGGSVSTLTIQRTQQEDSAVYLCASSLRRAGTYNSPLHFGNGTRLTVT.

This chain uses TRBV9 with TRBJ2-2; weak D call: TRBD1 (5 bases). The CDR3 contains 14 residues. The germline gives CDR1 SGDLS, CDR2 YYNGEE. V was cut by 4 bases and J by 6 bases, with 13 bases left in between. CDR3: CASSSRGRAGELFF. As DNA, the CDR3 is TGTGCCAGCAGCTCAAGGGGTAGGGCCGGGGAGCTGTTTTTT.

The genes are TRBV19 and TRBJ2-7; tentative D call: TRBD1 (7 bases). V was shortened by 6 bases and J by 3 bases, with 18 bases between the two germline ends. CDR3 size: 15 residues. The germline gives CDR1 LNHDA, CDR2 SQIVND (reference sequence). For the CDR3, the DNA is TGTGCCAGTAGCGCGGGGACAGCCCTCGGCTACGAGCAGTACTTC. It translates to CASSAGTALGYEQYF.

The CDR3 spells CASSPQTENYGYTF. DNA for the CDR3: TGTGCCAGCTCACCCCAGACAGAGAACTATGGCTACACCTTC. This chain connects TRBV18 to TRBJ1-2; possibly TRBD1 for D (5 bases). The CDR3 spans 14 residues. Per the germline V gene, CDR1 is KGHSH and CDR2 is LQKENI. Trimming removed 3 bases from V and 2 bases from J, with 10 bases in between.

This chain uses TRBV6-1 with TRBJ1-5; tentative D call: TRBD1 (5 bases). This CDR3 spans 13 amino acids. The ends were cut back, 2 bases at V and 7 bases at J, with 9 bases in the middle. Germline V gives CDR1 MNHNS, CDR2 SASEGT. CDR3 sequence: CASSEFGGQPQHF. CDR3 coding DNA: TGTGCCAGCAGTGAATTTGGGGGGCAGCCCCAGCATTTT.

The chain joins TRBV7-2 to TRBJ2-7; D is unclear. The CDR3 is 13 residues long. Germline loops: CDR1 SGHTA, CDR2 FQGNSA. V was cut by 3 bases and J by 3 bases, with 9 bases left in between. CDR3 loop: CASSFSVIYEQYF. DNA of the CDR3: TGTGCCAGCAGCTTTTCGGTAATCTACGAGCAGTACTTC.

The chain uses TRBV5-4 and TRBJ2-1; TRBD2 matches 9 bases. Germline trimming cut 1 base from V and 8 bases from J; bases unmatched to any gene: 7. Germline assignment: CDR1 SGHNT and CDR2 YYREEE (reference sequence). This CDR3 spans 15 amino acids. The CDR3 protein is CASSLIAGVPHEQFF. In DNA, the CDR3 is TGTGCCAGCAGCTTGATAGCGGGGGTGCCTCATGAGCAGTTCTTC.

The chain links TRBV4-2 to TRBJ2-2; 8 bases line up with TRBD2. CDR1 is LGHNA and CDR2 is YNFKEQ in the germline V gene. The CDR3 contains 16 residues. V dropped 0 bases and J dropped 4; count of bases not matched to a gene: 4. The CDR3 DNA reads TGTGCCAGCAGCCAAGAGTTGCGGGGGGCCACCGGGGAGCTGTTTTTT. Translated, it gives CASSQELRGATGELFF.

A single count supports this clone. The CDR3 DNA is TGCGCCAGCAGCCTGTTAGGACAGGGAAGAAGCTCCTACGAGCAGTACTTC. Its protein product is CASSLLGQGRSSYEQYF. The V gene is TRBV5-1, the J gene TRBJ2-7; TRBD1 aligns across 8 bases. The CDR3 spans 17 residues. J gave up 0 bases and V 4 bases, and 12 bases lay outside the gene matches. The V gene's germline CDR1 is SGHRS and CDR2 YFSETQ.

The chain joins TRBV9 to TRBJ2-1, with D hard to call. Trimming shortened V by 2 bases and J by 8 bases, and 17 bases separated the two germline ends. CDR1 SGDLS and CDR2 YYNGEE come from the germline V gene. This CDR3 comprises 15 residues. CDR3 region: CASSVSKQESYEQFF. Here the CDR3 DNA reads TGTGCCAGCAGCGTTTCCAAGCAGGAATCTTATGAGCAGTTCTTC.

Only one count was recorded for this clone. J is TRBJ2-1 and V is TRBV5-1, with 9 positions matching TRBD2. Germline values: CDR1 SGHRS, CDR2 YFSETQ. V dropped 5 bases and J dropped 7; count of bases not matched to a gene: 16. The CDR3 sequence is 17 residues long. CDR3 sequence (DNA): TGCGCCAGCAGTAGGATAGCGGGGGCCTTCGATGGGAATGAGCAGTTCTTC. It yields the protein CASSRIAGAFDGNEQFF. Combining the CDR3 with reference TRBV5-1 and TRBJ2-1 gives the whole variable domain KAGVTQTPRYLIKTRGQQVTLSCSPISGHRSVSWYQQTPGQGLQFLFEYFSETQRNKGNFPGRFSGRQFSNSRSEMNVSTLELGDSALYLCASSRIAGAFDGNEQFFGPGTRLTVL.